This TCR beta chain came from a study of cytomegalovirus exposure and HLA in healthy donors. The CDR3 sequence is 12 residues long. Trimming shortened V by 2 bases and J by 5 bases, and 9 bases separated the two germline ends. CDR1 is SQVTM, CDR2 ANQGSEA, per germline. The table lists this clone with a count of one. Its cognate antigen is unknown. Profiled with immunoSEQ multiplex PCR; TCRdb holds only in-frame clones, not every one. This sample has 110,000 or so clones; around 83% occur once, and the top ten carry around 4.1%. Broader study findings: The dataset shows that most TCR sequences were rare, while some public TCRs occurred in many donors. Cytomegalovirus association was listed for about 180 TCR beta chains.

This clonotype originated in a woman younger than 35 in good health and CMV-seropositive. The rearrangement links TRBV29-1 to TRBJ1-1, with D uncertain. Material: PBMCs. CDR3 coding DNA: TGCAGCGTTGAAACGGGGAGTACTGAAGCTTTCTTT. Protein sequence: CSVETGSTEAFF.